The 14 T cell receptor beta chains below all came from one sample that was sequenced in a study of shared T cell receptors in the human thymus (dated by TCRdb to about 2021). Libraries came from the immunoSEQ multiplex PCR assay. This immuneACCESS table, as held by TCRdb, lists in-frame sequences with V and J called but not all clones. Of the missing ones, under half trace to an unresolved V gene in checked studies; the others have no known cause. This sample has roughly 660,000 clones in its table, and roughly 90% of those were observed once. Together, the top ten hold 0.01% of the sample. The sample was also reused in another study, on human thymus T cells.

Sequencing input: thymocytes. All receptors derive from a boy under three years old with a congenital heart defect. Donor details come from another sample of the same person, matched by shared clones.

This chain links TRBV7-8 with TRBJ1-2; weak D call: TRBD1 (5 bases). This CDR3 contains 12 residues. Trimming took 1 base from V and 11 from J, leaving 11 bases between them. The germline V gene has CDR1 SGHVS and CDR2 FQNEAQ. This chain's CDR3 is CASSLVGRAYTF. DNA of the CDR3: TGTGCCAGCAGCTTAGTGGGCAGGGCGTACACCTTC. Using reference TRBV7-8 and TRBJ1-2 for the parts outside the CDR3, the full variable domain is GAGVSQSPRYKVAKRGQDVALRCDPISGHVSLFWYQQALGQGPEFLTYFQNEAQLDKSGLPSDRFFAERPEGSVSTLKIQRTQQEDSAVYLCASSLVGRAYTFGSGTRLTVV.

The table lists this clone with a count of one. The rearrangement joins TRBV6-5 to TRBJ1-5, with D hard to call. V dropped 2 bases and J dropped 5 bases, with 7 bases sitting between them. CDR3 size: 13 residues. Germline V gene lookup returns CDR1 MNHEY and CDR2 SVGAGI. The CDR3 DNA reads TGTGCCAGCAGTTACCGGGAGGATCAGCCCCAGCATTTT. Its protein is CASSYREDQPQHF.

The chain employs TRBV30 and TRBJ2-5; D is unresolved. The CDR3 extends over 12 amino acids. Looked up from germline, CDR1 is GTSNPN and CDR2 is SVGIG (reference sequence). V lost 2 bases and J lost 2, with 6 bases in between. The CDR3 loop reads CAWSRSQETQYF. CDR3 nucleotides: TGTGCCTGGAGTCGTTCGCAAGAGACCCAGTACTTC. The whole variable domain, filled in from reference TRBV30 and TRBJ2-5, reads SQTIHQWPATLVQPVGSPLSLECTVEGTSNPNLYWYRQAAGRGLQLLFYSVGIGQISSEVPQNLSASRPQDRQFILSSKKLLLSDSGFYLCAWSRSQETQYFGPGTRLLVL.

The chain uses TRBV5-1 and TRBJ2-7, with 7 bases lining up with TRBD2. V shed 4 bases, J shed 1 base, and the junction held 8 bases outside the gene matches. The CDR3 consists of 15 residues. CDR1 is SGHRS, CDR2 YFSETQ, per germline. The CDR3 reads CASSLTASGSYEQYF. The CDR3 coding sequence is TGCGCCAGCAGCCTGACGGCTAGCGGTTCCTACGAGCAGTACTTC.

The rearrangement uses TRBV19 and TRBJ2-5; perhaps TRBD1 as D (6 bases). The CDR3 consists of 16 residues. The germline V gene encodes CDR1 LNHDA and CDR2 SQIVND (reference sequence). Deletions cut 3 bases from V and 2 bases from J, with 16 bases between. The CDR3 DNA reads TGTGCCAGTAGTATTGACAGGACACTAACACAAGAGACCCAGTACTTC. It specifies CASSIDRTLTQETQYF. Based on the CDR3 plus reference TRBV19 and TRBJ2-5, the full variable domain is DGGITQSPKYLFRKEGQNVTLSCEQNLNHDAMYWYRQDPGQGLRLIYYSQIVNDFQKGDIAEGYSVSREKKESFPLTVTSAQKNPTAFYLCASSIDRTLTQETQYFGPGTRLLVL.

The J gene is TRBJ2-7, the V gene TRBV7-3; 7 nucleotides line up with TRBD1. Germline V gene sequence: CDR1 SGHTA, CDR2 FQGTGA. V lost 1 base, J lost 3 bases, and 6 bases stayed unmatched. The CDR3 loop spans 15 amino acids. The CDR3, as DNA: TGTGCCAGCAGCTTAATAGGTAACAGGGGCTACGAGCAGTACTTC. This gives the protein CASSLIGNRGYEQYF.

The chain joins TRBV28 to TRBJ1-2; the D gene is possibly TRBD1 (6 bases). CDR1 is MDHEN, CDR2 SYDVKM, per germline. The CDR3 runs 14 residues. V was shortened by 5 bases and J by 2 bases, with 12 bases between the two germline ends. CDR3 in DNA: TGTGCCAGCAGTCCCCGGGACATAAACTATGGCTACACCTTC. It yields the protein CASSPRDINYGYTF.

V is TRBV5-5 and J is TRBJ1-1; D possibly corresponds to TRBD1 (6 bases). Germline V gene data show CDR1 as SGHKS and CDR2 as YYEKEE (reference sequence). The germline V and J ends were trimmed by 3 bases and 1 base, with 13 bases remaining between them. The CDR3 length is 15 residues. The CDR3 spells CASSSKGVGNTEAFF. CDR3 bases: TGTGCCAGCAGCTCCAAGGGGGTTGGGAACACTGAAGCTTTCTTT.

The V call is TRBV2, the J call TRBJ1-1; maybe TRBD1 (6 bases). Trimming removed 6 bases at V and 5 bases at J, with 13 bases between. Germline V gene sequence: CDR1 SNHLY, CDR2 FYNNEI. CDR3 size: 13 residues. CDR3: CASRTRGGTEAFF. In DNA, the CDR3 is TGTGCCAGCAGGACAAGGGGGGGGACTGAAGCTTTCTTT.

The chain recombines TRBV2 with TRBJ1-3; D remains ambiguous. The length of the CDR3 is 15 residues. With 5 bases removed from V and 1 base from J, the gap between germline ends came to 12 bases. CDR1 and CDR2 from the germline V gene are SNHLY and FYNNEI. CDR3 amino acids: CASSRHGSSGNTIYF. The CDR3 DNA reads TGTGCCAGCAGTCGACACGGCTCATCTGGAAACACCATATATTTT.

This chain uses TRBV10-2 with TRBJ2-7; 9 nucleotides agree with TRBD2. Germline V gene lookup returns CDR1 WSHSY and CDR2 SAAADI. The length of the CDR3 is 17 residues. The V and J ends lost 6 bases and 3 bases, in that order; junction bases with no gene match: 15. The CDR3 bases are TGCGCCAGCAGCATTTTTGGACGGACTAGCGAGGGCTACGAGCAGTACTTC. It translates to CASSIFGRTSEGYEQYF.

This chain links TRBV28 with TRBJ1-5, with D unclear. Germline V gene data show CDR1 as MDHEN and CDR2 as SYDVKM. The CDR3 contains 15 residues. Trimming left V 1 base short and J 3 bases short, with 10 bases between. DNA of the CDR3: TGTGCCAGCAGTTTATCACAGCAGAACAATCAGCCCCAGCATTTT. Protein: CASSLSQQNNQPQHF. Full variable domain (outside the CDR3, taken from reference TRBV28 and TRBJ1-5): DVKVTQSSRYLVKRTGEKVFLECVQDMDHENMFWYRQDPGLGLRLIYFSYDVKMKEKGDIPEGYSVSREKKERFSLILESASTNQTSMYLCASSLSQQNNQPQHFGDGTRLSIL.

The chain employs TRBV27 and TRBJ1-6, with 8 bases identical to TRBD1. Germline V gene lookup returns CDR1 MNHEY and CDR2 SMNVEV (reference sequence). The length of the CDR3 is 14 residues. V lost 6 bases and J lost 4; bases outside the gene matches: 2. CDR3 DNA sequence: TGTGCCAGCAGGAACAGGGGGTATAATTCACCCCTCCACTTT. It codes for CASRNRGYNSPLHF.

The chain combines TRBV11-1 with TRBJ2-1, with a weak D call TRBD2 (6 bases). This CDR3 has 13 residues. Germline CDR1 is SGHAT and CDR2 is FQDESV (reference sequence). With 3 bases removed from V and 5 bases from J, the gap between germline ends came to 8 bases. The CDR3 DNA follows: TGTGCCAGCAGCTTTCCTAGCGACAATGAGCAGTTCTTC. Translated, it gives CASSFPSDNEQFF.